Given below is one TCR beta chain in context. Germline V gene data show CDR1 as SGHTA and CDR2 as FQGNSA. V lost 2 bases to trimming and J lost 6 bases, with 13 bases between them. The CDR3 is 15 amino acids. Assay used: immunoSEQ multiplex PCR; TCRdb lists only in-frame clones, some missing. The table shows about 140,000 clones, with about 84% occurring only once. These data originate in a study of blood T cell repertoires in COVID-19. Study-level information: Acute and convalescent COVID-19 specimens originated in the United States, Italy and Spain. PBMCs, B-cell-depleted T cells, or T cells provided the cDNA or gDNA that made up the material.

Adults between about 18 and 89 years of age took part from 20 to 25 US areas. The J gene is TRBJ2-2, the V gene TRBV7-2; possibly TRBD1 for D (5 bases). The receptor comes from a young woman who had been exposed to COVID-19. The sequencing sample was made of PBMCs or T cells enriched from blood (not recorded which). CDR3 bases: TGTGCCAGCAGCTTATCAGGGATTCGTTCCGGGGAGCTGTTTTTT. It specifies CASSLSGIRSGELFF.